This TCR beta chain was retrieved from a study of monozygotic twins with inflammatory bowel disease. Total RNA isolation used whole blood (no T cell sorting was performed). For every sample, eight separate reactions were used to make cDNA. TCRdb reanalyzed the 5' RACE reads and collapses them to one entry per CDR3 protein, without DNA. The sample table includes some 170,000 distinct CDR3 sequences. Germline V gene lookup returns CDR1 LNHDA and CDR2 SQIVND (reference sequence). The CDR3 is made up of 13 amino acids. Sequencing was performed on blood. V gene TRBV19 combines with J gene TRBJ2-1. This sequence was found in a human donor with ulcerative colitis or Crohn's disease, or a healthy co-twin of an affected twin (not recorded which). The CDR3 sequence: CASSTGFSNEQFF.